Following are 28 T cell receptor beta chains from one sample sequenced in a study of blood T cells in healthy people across ages (dated by TCRdb to between 2014 and 2017). Library creation used 5' RACE. A second roughly 6 to 11 cycle PCR used a sample-barcoded 5' primer and a J-beta primer mix. TCRdb handled the public reads itself, with Q25 trimming in fastp and clone calling in MiXCR, and kept productive beta chains. Each record represents a unique CDR3 protein, reported with the most common genes and DNA among its rows. The table for this sample lists fewer than 2 million distinct CDR3 sequences; around 42% of them were counted only once. The biggest ten clones account for roughly 24% of the sample. The source material was blood. These receptors all come from a human donor in good health.

This chain connects TRBV27 to TRBJ1-1, with a weak D call TRBD1 (6 bases). Germline assignment: CDR1 MNHEY and CDR2 SMNVEV (reference sequence). V was pared by 8 bases and J by 3 bases, with 16 bases between. The CDR3 consists of 14 residues. The CDR3 here is CASRTGGADTEAFF. CDR3 nucleotide sequence: TGTGCCAGCCGCACGGGGGGGGCTGACACTGAAGCTTTCTTT.

This clonotype was counted a few times. V usage is TRBV29-1 and J usage is TRBJ2-7; D is unresolved. V lost 4 bases and J 2 bases, leaving 15 bases between the germline ends. CDR1 SQVTM and CDR2 ANQGSEA come from the germline V gene. This CDR3 comprises 14 residues. CDR3 nucleotide sequence: TGCAGCGTTGCCGGAGACACTGCTGCCTACGAGCAGTACTTC. Translated, it gives CSVAGDTAAYEQYF.

This clonotype was seen only a few times. The rearrangement joins TRBV20-1 to TRBJ2-4; D perhaps matches TRBD2 (6 bases). This CDR3 spans 13 amino acids. Germline V lookup: CDR1 DFQATT, CDR2 SNEGSKA (reference sequence). V gave up 1 base and J gave up 13 bases, with 17 bases separating them. The CDR3 region has the DNA TGCAGTGCTAGAGTTCTAGCGAACTACGGGCAGTACTTC. Protein product: CSARVLANYGQYF.

This chain links TRBV29-1 with TRBJ2-3; a weak D match, TRBD1 (6 bases). CDR1 and CDR2 (germline): SQVTM, ANQGSEA. The CDR3 has 12 amino acids. This chain's CDR3 is CSAHIGGATQYF. The CDR3 DNA sequence: TGCAGTGCACACATAGGGGGAGCAACGCAGTATTTT.

The chain recombines TRBV10-1 with TRBJ1-5; possible D gene TRBD1, 5 bases. Trimming removed 7 bases at V and 0 bases at J, with 10 bases between. CDR1 and CDR2 from the germline V gene are WNHNN and SYGVQD (reference sequence). This CDR3 has 14 residues. The CDR3 nucleotides read TGCGCCAGCATCATGACAGATAGCAATCAGCCCCAGCATTTT. Its translation: CASIMTDSNQPQHF.

This clonotype was counted only a few times. The chain has TRBV12-3 or TRBV12-4 and TRBJ2-1; the D is unclear. This CDR3 region has 14 residues. V lost 5 bases to trimming and J lost 3 bases, with 11 bases between them. The CDR3 nucleotides are TGTGCCAGCAGTCCCGGGTTCTTCTACAATGAGCAGTTCTTC. It yields the protein CASSPGFFYNEQFF.

This sequence joins TRBV4-3 and TRBJ1-1; the D is unclear. This CDR3 is built from 14 residues. Trimming took 0 bases from V and 4 from J, leaving 9 bases between them. Germline V lookup: CDR1 LGHNA, CDR2 YSLEER. The chain's CDR3 is CASSQDQWSTEAFF. CDR3 coding DNA: TGCGCCAGCAGCCAAGACCAATGGAGCACTGAAGCTTTCTTT.

This clonotype was seen a few times. A read error may account for a junction end that differs from germline. The CDR3: CAVSVSPLPYEQYF. CDR3 sequence (DNA): TGTGCCGTCAGTGTGTCACCCCTGCCCTACGAGCAGTACTTC. The chain carries TRBV10-3 and TRBJ2-4; no reliable D call. The J call may be in error: the DNA end matches TRBJ2-7 better. The CDR3 has 14 amino acids. Germline CDR1 ENHRY, CDR2 SYGVKD.

This clonotype was seen only a few times. This chain links TRBV6-5 with TRBJ2-1; the D is unclear. This CDR3 is 14 amino acids long. With 4 bases removed from V and 2 bases from J, the gap between germline ends came to 9 bases. Germline V gene sequence: CDR1 MNHEY, CDR2 SVGAGI. The CDR3, as DNA: TGTGCCAGCAGTTTACGGCGGACCTACAATGAGCAGTTCTTC. Translating gives CASSLRRTYNEQFF.

The V call is TRBV5-6, the J call TRBJ2-1, with TRBD2 matching over 8 bases. Germline CDR1 SGHDT, CDR2 YYEEEE. V dropped 9 bases and J dropped 2; count of bases not matched to a gene: 10. This CDR3 contains 15 residues. The CDR3 spells CATERHSGAYNEQFF. DNA of the CDR3: TGTGCCACCGAAAGACATAGCGGGGCCTACAATGAGCAGTTCTTC.

V usage is TRBV7-9 and J usage is TRBJ1-4, with a tentative D call TRBD1 (6 bases). The CDR3 contains 16 residues. Germline assignment: CDR1 SEHNR and CDR2 FQNEAQ (reference sequence). The V end was cut by 3 bases, the J end by 8 bases, with 19 bases between. The CDR3 nucleotides read TGTGCCAGCAGCTTCATTAGCGGGGGCGCCCGAGAAAAACTGTTTTTT. Protein: CASSFISGGAREKLFF.

This clonotype was counted ten times or more. The chain is built from TRBV28 and TRBJ2-1; no clear D. The germline gives CDR1 MDHEN, CDR2 SYDVKM. Between the trimmed V and J ends, which lost 7 bases and 4 bases, there was a span of 29 bases. The CDR3 is made up of 19 amino acids. CDR3: CASTSPWQASQSAYNEQFF. The DNA of the CDR3 is TGTGCCAGCACCTCCCCCTGGCAGGCTTCCCAATCGGCATACAATGAGCAGTTCTTC.

The CDR3 reads CASSLRTGFGTQYF. Here the CDR3 DNA reads TGTGCCAGCAGCCTAAGGACAGGGTTTGGGACCCAGTACTTC. The chain has TRBV7-2 and TRBJ2-5, with 8 bases matching TRBD1. V was clipped by 5 bases and J by 7 bases; unmatched bases: 9. The germline gives CDR1 SGHTA, CDR2 FQGNSA. The CDR3 has 14 residues.

This clonotype was detected a few times. The gene calls are TRBV5-1 and TRBJ2-1; 13 nucleotides agree with TRBD2. From germline, CDR1 is SGHRS and CDR2 YFSETQ. The CDR3 covers 15 residues. Germline trimming cut 4 bases from V and 7 bases from J; bases unmatched to any gene: 5. The CDR3 DNA reads TGCGCCAGCAGCATACTAGCGGGGGGGGAAAATGAGCAGTTCTTC. This encodes CASSILAGGENEQFF.

The V and J genes are TRBV19 and TRBJ2-1; D possibly corresponds to TRBD1 (5 bases). The V and J ends lost 4 bases and 6 bases respectively, with 10 bases between them. The CDR3 covers 13 residues. The germline CDR1 and CDR2 sequences are LNHDA and SQIVND (reference sequence). CDR3 region: CASSTPDINEQFF. The CDR3 nucleotides are TGTGCCAGTAGTACCCCGGACATCAATGAGCAGTTCTTC.

V is TRBV3-1 and J is TRBJ1-2; D perhaps matches TRBD1 (6 bases). Trimming removed 6 bases from V and 3 bases from J, with 17 bases in between. The CDR3 covers 15 residues. The germline gives CDR1 LGHDT, CDR2 YNNKEL (reference sequence). In nucleotides, the CDR3 is TGTGCCAGCAGTCCGACAGGTCGTGGGGACTATGGCTACACCTTC. Its translation is CASSPTGRGDYGYTF.

CDR3: CATSPGLGYGYTF. CDR3 DNA sequence: TGTGCCACCAGTCCGGGACTGGGATATGGCTACACCTTC. This chain links TRBV24-1 with TRBJ1-2, with D possibly TRBD1 on 5 matching bases. V dropped 6 bases and J dropped 5 bases, with 12 bases sitting between them. This CDR3 is built from 13 residues. Germline CDR1 is KGHDR and CDR2 is SFDVKD.

This chain links TRBV29-1 with TRBJ1-2; D might be TRBD1 (5 bases). Trimming took 7 bases from V and 8 from J, leaving 14 bases between them. CDR1 SQVTM and CDR2 ANQGSEA come from the germline V gene. This CDR3 region has 11 residues. The CDR3 DNA reads TGCAGCGCTAAGGGGTCTTCAGGCTACACCTTC. It codes for CSAKGSSGYTF.

This clonotype occurred a few times. This CDR3 reads CASSLSGGQPSTDTQYF. The CDR3, as DNA: TGTGCCAGCAGCTTAAGCGGGGGCCAGCCGAGCACAGATACGCAGTATTTT. The V call is TRBV7-3, the J call TRBJ2-3; a weak D match, TRBD2 (7 bases). This CDR3 has 17 residues. Between the trimmed V and J ends, which lost 1 base and 0 bases, there was a span of 14 bases. The germline gives CDR1 SGHTA, CDR2 FQGTGA.

The chain employs TRBV20-1 and TRBJ1-1, with TRBD1 as a possible D gene (6 bases). This CDR3 spans 16 amino acids. Germline V gene sequence: CDR1 DFQATT, CDR2 SNEGSKA (reference sequence). V lost 6 bases and J lost 0, with 20 bases in between. This CDR3 reads CSAVRDSWTVNTEAFF. The DNA for the CDR3 is TGCAGTGCCGTCCGGGATTCATGGACAGTGAACACTGAAGCTTTCTTT.

This chain joins TRBV9 and TRBJ2-2; maybe TRBD1 (5 bases). Trimming took off 4 bases at V and 2 bases at J, with 9 bases between the two ends. The CDR3 has 14 amino acids. Germline-derived CDR1 and CDR2 are SGDLS and YYNGEE. The CDR3 spells CASSPTVNTGELFF. CDR3 DNA sequence: TGTGCCAGCAGCCCGACAGTTAACACCGGGGAGCTGTTTTTT.

The V gene is TRBV28, the J gene TRBJ2-5; D not certain. Matching the DNA end better, TRBJ2-7 makes the J call doubtful. This CDR3 comprises 14 residues. From germline, CDR1 is MDHEN and CDR2 SYDVKM. CDR3 nucleotide sequence: TGTGCCAGCACCCCTAATCCGGTCCTTAGCGAGCAGTACTTC. Protein: CASTPNPVLSEQYF.

This chain links TRBV18 with TRBJ2-7; 9 bases are shared with TRBD1. The CDR3 is made up of 17 amino acids. CDR1 KGHSH and CDR2 LQKENI come from the germline V gene. With 1 base clipped from V and 3 bases from J, the junction kept 10 bases outside the gene matches. The CDR3 DNA reads as TGTGCCAGCTCACCACTTAGGACAGGGGATAGGGTCTACGAGCAGTACTTC. Protein product: CASSPLRTGDRVYEQYF.

V gene TRBV5-1 combines with J gene TRBJ2-5; 7 bases are shared with TRBD1. V shed 6 bases and J 3 bases; nucleotides not matched to a gene: 11. The CDR3 contains 15 residues. Germline CDR1 is SGHRS and CDR2 is YFSETQ. The CDR3 nucleotides are TGCGCCAGCACGGCGACAGGGATGGTCAAAGAGACCCAGTACTTC. Its protein product is CASTATGMVKETQYF.

V gene TRBV29-1 combines with J gene TRBJ1-5; 9 bases fit TRBD1. This CDR3 has 13 residues. Losses at the gene ends were 5 bases for V and 6 bases for J; bases not matched to a gene: 5. Germline V lookup: CDR1 SQVTM, CDR2 ANQGSEA. CDR3 amino acids: CSVSGTGSQPQHF. The CDR3 DNA reads TGCAGCGTTTCCGGGACAGGGAGTCAGCCCCAGCATTTT.

This sequence joins TRBV6-5 and TRBJ2-7; 12 nucleotides agree with TRBD2. The tail of the sequence fits TRBJ2-5 better, so the J call may be wrong. This CDR3 comprises 20 residues. CDR1 is MNHEY and CDR2 is SVGAGI in the germline V gene. The CDR3 coding sequence is TGTGCCAGCAGTTACGTCCACTCTAGCGGGGGGGCCGGTTGGGAAGAGACCCAGTACTTC. Translated: CASSYVHSSGGAGWEETQYF.

This clonotype has at least ten counts. The chain carries TRBV7-2 and TRBJ2-7; D remains ambiguous. The CDR3 is 12 amino acids. Germline V gene lookup returns CDR1 SGHTA and CDR2 FQGNSA. The V end lost 5 bases, the J end lost 2 bases, and 7 bases lay between the germline ends. Here the CDR3 DNA reads TGTGCCAGCAGCCCGGACCCCTACGAGCAGTACTTC. It encodes CASSPDPYEQYF.

This clonotype was recorded a few times. The chain has TRBV2 and TRBJ2-3; tentatively, D is TRBD1 or TRBD2 (5 bases each). Trimming shortened V by 5 bases and J by 0 bases, and 12 bases separated the two germline ends. The CDR3 extends over 15 amino acids. CDR1 is SNHLY, CDR2 FYNNEI, per germline. The CDR3 coding sequence is TGTGCCAGCAGTTATATAGGGGACAGCACAGATACGCAGTATTTT. It specifies CASSYIGDSTDTQYF.